These 11 T cell receptor beta chains originate from one sample sequenced in a study of a mutant IDH1 vaccine in newly diagnosed glioma. Stated time point: baseline, week 1 (first vaccination visit). Treatment reported: pre-vaccination baseline after standard-of-care therapy. Repertoires were generated with immunoSEQ multiplex PCR, while TCRdb's copy carries only in-frame clones and drops some. The sample includes about 34,000 clones, around 83% seen only once; the top ten take approximately 9%. The input for sequencing was peripheral blood mononuclear cells (PBMCs), taken from a glioma patient treated with radiotherapy, temozolomide or both. The receptor source for this set is a man aged 50 to 59 with glioma. Some clones in this sample may be carry-over from other donors' samples.

The rearrangement links TRBV18 to TRBJ2-7; no clear D. This CDR3 spans 13 amino acids. Germline values: CDR1 KGHSH, CDR2 LQKENI. V was clipped by 2 bases and J by 3 bases, with 8 bases between them. Here the CDR3 reads CASSPTSGYEQYF. The CDR3 bases are TGTGCCAGCTCACCAACGTCGGGCTACGAGCAGTACTTC.

The V and J genes are TRBV18 and TRBJ1-5, with a tentative D call TRBD1 (5 bases). CDR1 and CDR2 from the germline V gene are KGHSH and LQKENI. CDR3 length: 13 residues. Trimming removed 3 bases at V and 4 bases at J, with 7 bases between. The CDR3 bases are TGTGCCAGCTCACCGGACATAAATCAGCCCCAGCATTTT. As protein: CASSPDINQPQHF.

V gene TRBV7-2 combines with J gene TRBJ2-3; 10 bases line up with TRBD2. CDR3 size: 15 residues. Germline V lookup: CDR1 SGHTA, CDR2 FQGNSA. After removal of 0 bases from V and 12 bases from J, the junction contained 9 bases not matched to a gene. CDR3 DNA sequence: TGTGCCAGCAGCTTAGCTACGGGGGCTAGCGGGGGCCAGTATTTT. It codes for CASSLATGASGGQYF.

The chain joins TRBV28 to TRBJ2-7; D unresolved. The CDR3 totals 14 residues. Germline loops: CDR1 MDHEN, CDR2 SYDVKM. The germline V and J ends were trimmed by 7 bases and 2 bases, with 15 bases remaining between them. This chain's CDR3 is CASKAYRMTYEQYF. CDR3 DNA: TGTGCCAGCAAGGCCTACAGAATGACCTACGAGCAGTACTTC.

V is TRBV4-2 and J is TRBJ2-5, with 9 bases fitting TRBD1. The CDR3 totals 16 residues. The V gene end was trimmed by 4 bases and the J gene end by 2 bases; junction bases not matched to a gene: 8. From germline, CDR1 is LGHNA and CDR2 YNFKEQ. Here the CDR3 reads CASSPRAGQGQETQYF. As DNA, the CDR3 is TGTGCCAGCAGCCCAAGAGCGGGACAGGGTCAAGAGACCCAGTACTTC.

The gene calls are TRBV7-9 and TRBJ1-1, with TRBD1 matching over 7 bases. The CDR3 spans 13 residues. Trimming at V came to 2 bases and at J to 3 bases, leaving 0 bases not matched to a gene. Germline lookup yields CDR1 SEHNR and CDR2 FQNEAQ (reference sequence). CDR3 sequence reads: CASSLQGDTEAFF. For the CDR3, the DNA is TGTGCCAGCAGCTTACAGGGGGACACTGAAGCTTTCTTT.

In its sample, this clone is medium-sized. The chain has TRBV28 and TRBJ1-2; D gene unclear. Trimming left V 6 bases short and J 3 bases short, with 14 bases between. The CDR3 contains 14 residues. Germline CDR1 is MDHEN and CDR2 is SYDVKM. The CDR3 nucleotides read TGTGCCAGCAGGCTTCGAGTCCAGCACTATGGCTACACCTTC. It yields the protein CASRLRVQHYGYTF.

This chain links TRBV27 with TRBJ1-2; 7 bases fit TRBD1. The V and J ends lost 11 bases and 8 bases, in that order; junction bases with no gene match: 11. Germline assignment: CDR1 MNHEY and CDR2 SMNVEV (reference sequence). The CDR3 is 12 residues long. The CDR3 spells CAAGGGHGGYTF. In DNA, the CDR3 is TGTGCCGCAGGGGGGGGGCATGGGGGCTACACCTTC.

The table lists this clone with a few counts. This chain joins TRBV7-2 and TRBJ1-1; D is perhaps TRBD1 (5 bases). This CDR3 is built from 12 residues. V was clipped by 1 base and J by 10 bases, with 10 bases between them. CDR1 and CDR2 (germline): SGHTA, FQGNSA. This CDR3 is CASSLVGTPAFF. In nucleotides, the CDR3 is TGTGCCAGCAGCTTAGTTGGGACGCCAGCTTTCTTT.

This chain connects TRBV28 to TRBJ1-2; possibly TRBD1 for D (5 bases). Germline CDR1 is MDHEN and CDR2 is SYDVKM. Trimming stripped 8 bases from V and 4 bases from J, with 11 bases between. There are 12 residues in the CDR3. DNA of the CDR3: TGTGCCAGCGGGGGGGTTCGCTATGGCTACACCTTC. This codes for CASGGVRYGYTF.

This clone was counted a single time. The chain carries TRBV2 and TRBJ2-7; D possibly matches TRBD1 or TRBD2 (5 bases each). This CDR3 region has 14 residues. CDR1 and CDR2 (germline): SNHLY, FYNNEI. Deletions cut 4 bases from V and 1 base from J, with 11 bases between. CDR3 sequence (DNA): TGTGCCAGCAGTGTCGGGACGGCTTCCTACGAGCAGTACTTC. Translation gives CASSVGTASYEQYF.